This TCR beta chain is drawn from a study of regulatory T cells in long-lasting Graves disease. This clonotype was observed many times. Time point: newly diagnosed GD, antithyroid drugs for less than 3 months. Isolated PBMC RNA provided the starting material for the TCR library. Construction of TCR beta libraries relied on iRepertoire HTBI primers and on Arm-PCR targeting CDR3 regions. One entry per CDR3 protein, called by TCRdb with MiXCR from the multiplex PCR reads. The sample consists of 300,000 to 400,000 distinct CDR3 sequences, 18% of them appearing once. This clonotype was sampled from a female donor with Graves disease. Sequencing used peripheral blood mononuclear cells (PBMCs), obtained at new diagnosis, from a patient treated with antithyroid drugs.

CDR3 bases: TGTGCCAGTAGTATCCGGGGCCCTGGAAACACCATATATTTT. Amino acids: CASSIRGPGNTIYF. The chain is built from TRBV19 and TRBJ1-3, with D possibly matching TRBD1 (5 bases). The CDR3 covers 14 residues. CDR1 and CDR2 (germline): LNHDA, SQIVND (reference sequence). The ends were cut back, 3 bases at V and 2 bases at J, with 8 bases in the middle.